This is a list of T cell receptor beta chains from one sample in a study of cytomegalovirus exposure and HLA in healthy donors. The method was immunoSEQ multiplex PCR; TCRdb's version includes in-frame clones alone and lacks a portion of them. The sample holds some 65,000 clones; 94% are singletons and the top ten take about 4.2%. The sequenced sample consisted of PBMCs. The receptors come from a man between 18 and 35 years old in good health and CMV-seropositive. CDR3s include the opening cysteine and the closing phenylalanine or tryptophan. D genes are given only for firm matches. Size tells how often a clone was seen (once, few, many) or the class of an expanded clone, and some rows leave it out.

clone size,J gene,CDR3 length,D gene,V gene,CDR3 DNA,CDR3 protein
-,TRBJ1-1,11,-,TRBV5-1,TGCGCCAGCAGTCGGGACACTGAAGCTTTCTTT,CASSRDTEAFF
-,TRBJ2-7,14,TRBD1,TRBV11-3,TGTGCCAGCAGCTTGGTTGGACAGGCCTACGAGCAGTACTTC,CASSLVGQAYEQYF
-,TRBJ1-5,14,-,TRBV2,TGTGCCAGCCGTGACAGGTTTAGCAATCAGCCCCAGCATTTT,CASRDRFSNQPQHF
once,TRBJ1-5,16,TRBD1,TRBV19,TGTGCCAGTACCGACAGGGGCATGGGGGGCAATCAGCCCCAGCATTTT,CASTDRGMGGNQPQHF
-,TRBJ1-5,17,TRBD1,TRBV28,TGTGCCAGCAGTTCACCCGGGACAGGGGAAGGTGATCAGCCCCAGCATTTT,CASSSPGTGEGDQPQHF
-,TRBJ1-1,13,-,TRBV7-8,TGTGCCAGCAGCTTAAGTTACAGCACTGAAGCTTTCTTT,CASSLSYSTEAFF
-,TRBJ1-1,13,-,TRBV19,TGTGCCAGTAGTTTAGGCAGAAACACTGAAGCTTTCTTT,CASSLGRNTEAFF
once,TRBJ1-4,20,TRBD1,TRBV19,TGTGCCAGTAACCCCTCTAGGGGACAGGGGATTTCCGCAACTAATGAAAAACTGTTTTTT,CASNPSRGQGISATNEKLFF
-,TRBJ2-7,14,TRBD1,TRBV2,TGTGCCAGCAGTGATAGGACAGGTTTCAACGAGCAGTACTTC,CASSDRTGFNEQYF
-,TRBJ2-7,15,-,TRBV7-2,TGTGCCAGCAGCAAACAGGCCGAGACCCTCTACGAGCAGTACTTC,CASSKQAETLYEQYF
-,TRBJ2-7,14,TRBD1,TRBV19,TGTGCCAGTAGTTCAGGACAGGCAGCCTACGAGCAGTACTTC,CASSSGQAAYEQYF
-,TRBJ1-5,15,TRBD1,TRBV7-8,TGTGCCAGCAGACATACAGGGGAAATGAGTCAGCCCCAGCATTTT,CASRHTGEMSQPQHF
-,TRBJ2-1,14,-,TRBV5-1,TGCGCCAGCAGCGTGGGACAAATCTACAATGAGCAGTTCTTC,CASSVGQIYNEQFF
-,TRBJ1-2,10,-,TRBV7-9,TGTGCCAGCAGCAATGGGAGCGATACCTTC,CASSNGSDTF
once,TRBJ1-2,14,TRBD1,TRBV28,TGTGCCAGCAGTCAGTCAGGGGGTAACTATGGCTACACCTTC,CASSQSGGNYGYTF
once,TRBJ2-3,16,TRBD2,TRBV19,TGTGCCAGTAGTATCCCACTAGCGGGGGGGCCGAATACGCAGTATTTT,CASSIPLAGGPNTQYF
-,TRBJ2-1,17,TRBD1,TRBV11-1,TGTGCCAGCAGCACCCGGACAGGGGGCGCCAACTACAATGAGCAGTTCTTC,CASSTRTGGANYNEQFF
-,TRBJ1-1,14,-,TRBV6-6,TGTGCCAGCAGTCAACTAGCAGCCAACACTGAAGCTTTCTTT,CASSQLAANTEAFF
-,TRBJ2-3,15,TRBD2,TRBV10-3,TGTGCCATCAGCAATCCCGGGGGGGTCACAGATACGCAGTATTTT,CAISNPGGVTDTQYF
-,TRBJ2-1,13,TRBD2,TRBV14,TGTGCCAGCAGCCAAGGACTAGCGAATGAGCAGTTCTTC,CASSQGLANEQFF
-,TRBJ1-4,14,-,TRBV27,TGTGCCAGCAGGCCAGGATTAACTAATGAAAAACTGTTTTTT,CASRPGLTNEKLFF
-,TRBJ2-7,14,TRBD1,TRBV7-9,TGTGCCAGCAGCCCCGGACAGGGAGCCTACGAGCAGTACTTC,CASSPGQGAYEQYF
-,TRBJ1-2,16,TRBD1,TRBV19,TGTGCCAGTAGTCCCCCCGGACAGGGGGAAATGAATGGCTACACCTTC,CASSPPGQGEMNGYTF
-,TRBJ2-3,15,TRBD2,TRBV29-1,TGCAGCGCCGCGGAGGGTAGCGGGGCCACAGATACGCAGTATTTT,CSAAEGSGATDTQYF
-,TRBJ1-3,16,TRBD1,TRBV7-8,TGTGCCAGCAGCTACTTGGTGACAGGGTCTGGAAACACCATATATTTT,CASSYLVTGSGNTIYF
-,TRBJ2-4,20,TRBD2,TRBV28,TGTGCCAGCAGCTCAGCGCTTTCTAGCGGCATAAACCTAGCCAAAAACATTCAGTACTTC,CASSSALSSGINLAKNIQYF
-,TRBJ2-7,14,-,TRBV2,TGTGCCAGCGCCATGGTTAGAGGCTCCTACGAGCAGTACTTC,CASAMVRGSYEQYF
-,TRBJ1-6,15,-,TRBV6-5,TGTGCCAGCAGCCCCCAGGCGGGGGGCATTTCACCCCTCCACTTT,CASSPQAGGISPLHF
-,TRBJ1-3,16,TRBD1,TRBV28,TGTGCCAGCAGTCCACAGGACAGGGACTCTGGAAACACCATATATTTT,CASSPQDRDSGNTIYF
-,TRBJ1-5,18,TRBD1,TRBV27,TGTGCCAGCAGTTCGGGACAGGGGTCCTCATATAGCAATCAGCCCCAGCATTTT,CASSSGQGSSYSNQPQHF
-,TRBJ2-7,17,-,TRBV28,TGTGCCAGCACCCAGGGGAATTATGAGCATGGGAAGTACGAGCAGTACTTC,CASTQGNYEHGKYEQYF
-,TRBJ2-7,13,-,TRBV10-1,TGCGCCAGCAGTGAGCCGAGCGACTACGAGCAGTACTTC,CASSEPSDYEQYF
-,TRBJ2-7,19,-,TRBV7-9,TGTGCCAGCAGCTTATCTGGAGGGGGGGGTCCTACTTTATCCTACGAGCAGTACTTC,CASSLSGGGGPTLSYEQYF
-,TRBJ2-3,21,TRBD2,TRBV4-3,TGCGCCAGCCCATCCCCCTCCTGGGAGGGCTCCAAACCTTCTAGCACAGATACGCAGTATTTT,CASPSPSWEGSKPSSTDTQYF
-,TRBJ2-1,11,TRBD1,TRBV28,TGTGCCAGTACAGGGGGCAATGAGCAGTTCTTC,CASTGGNEQFF
-,TRBJ2-2,16,TRBD1,TRBV18,TGTGCCAGCTCCCCAGGACAGGGGGGGAACACCGGGGAGCTGTTTTTT,CASSPGQGGNTGELFF
-,TRBJ1-6,15,-,TRBV27,TGTGCCAGCAGTTTAGTACATCTCCCTAATTCACCCCTCCACTTT,CASSLVHLPNSPLHF
-,TRBJ2-1,13,-,TRBV7-2,TGTGCCAGCAGCTCTAGCTCCTACAATGAGCAGTTCTTC,CASSSSSYNEQFF
-,TRBJ1-5,14,-,TRBV21-1,TGTGCCAGCAGCAAAAAGACAGGGGGTCAGCCCCAGCATTTT,CASSKKTGGQPQHF
-,TRBJ1-6,14,-,TRBV5-6,TGTGCCAGCAGCTTTAGGCAGGGGAATTCACCCCTCCACTTT,CASSFRQGNSPLHF
-,TRBJ1-1,14,-,TRBV11-3,TGTGCCAGCAGCTTCCAGGGGATTGACACTGAAGCTTTCTTT,CASSFQGIDTEAFF
-,TRBJ2-2,16,-,TRBV7-6,TGTGCCAGCAGCCCGTACGGGGGTATCCCCGCCGGGGAGCTGTTTTTT,CASSPYGGIPAGELFF
-,TRBJ2-3,18,TRBD2,TRBV14,TGTGCCAGCAGCCAAGGATTTTGGGAGGGTGAAACGACAGATACGCAGTATTTT,CASSQGFWEGETTDTQYF
-,TRBJ2-3,18,TRBD2,TRBV12-5,TGTGCTAGTGGTTTGGTACTCGGGACTAGCGGGAGACCAGATACGCAGTATTTT,CASGLVLGTSGRPDTQYF
-,TRBJ2-3,16,-,TRBV18,TGTGCCAGCTCACACCGGAGGGAGGCATCCACAGATACGCAGTATTTT,CASSHRREASTDTQYF
-,TRBJ1-1,12,-,TRBV16,TGTGCCAGCAGCTACGGAGCCTATGAAGCTTTCTTT,CASSYGAYEAFF
-,TRBJ2-1,18,TRBD2,TRBV25-1,TGTGCCAGCAGTGACTCCGCACTAGCGAGAAAGGAGTACAATGAGCAGTTCTTC,CASSDSALARKEYNEQFF
-,TRBJ2-1,15,TRBD1,TRBV11-1,TGTGCCAGCAGCTCCAGGCAGGGGGTTTACAATGAGCAGTTCTTC,CASSSRQGVYNEQFF
-,TRBJ2-3,16,TRBD2,TRBV27,TGTGCCAGCAGTCGTGGGACTAGCGGGAGCACAGATACGCAGTATTTT,CASSRGTSGSTDTQYF
-,TRBJ2-2,15,-,TRBV27,TGTGCCAGCAGTTTCGGACAGGGAGGGGCCGGGGAGCTGTTTTTT,CASSFGQGGAGELFF
-,TRBJ2-7,12,-,TRBV6-6,TGTGCCAGCAGTTACGGCAAACCAGAGCAGTACTTC,CASSYGKPEQYF
-,TRBJ1-1,13,TRBD1,TRBV7-9,TGTGCCAGCAGCGAGACAGGGGGCACTGAAGCTTTCTTT,CASSETGGTEAFF
-,TRBJ2-7,14,-,TRBV9,TGTGCCAGCAGTAGCGGCCTAGCCTCCTACGAGCAGTACTTC,CASSSGLASYEQYF
-,TRBJ2-2,12,-,TRBV29-1,TGCAGCGTTCGACTAGTGGTCGGGGAGCTGTTTTTT,CSVRLVVGELFF
few,TRBJ2-3,14,TRBD2,TRBV6-4,TGTGCCAGCAGTGCTAGCGGGAGCACAGATACGCAGTATTTT,CASSASGSTDTQYF
-,TRBJ2-6,15,-,TRBV9,TGTGCCAGCAGCGGAAACAGGGCTGGGGCCAACGTCCTGACTTTC,CASSGNRAGANVLTF
-,TRBJ2-1,15,TRBD1,TRBV27,TGTGCCAGCAGTCTACAGGGGCCTTACTACAATGAGCAGTTCTTC,CASSLQGPYYNEQFF
-,TRBJ2-1,15,-,TRBV7-3,TGTGCCAGCAGCTTAATGGGGGGCTCCTACAATGAGCAGTTCTTC,CASSLMGGSYNEQFF
-,TRBJ2-5,14,TRBD2,TRBV28,TGTGCCAGCAGTTTAGGTAGCGGGGTCGGGACCCAGTACTTC,CASSLGSGVGTQYF